The clone carrying this T cell receptor beta chain came up a few times. As yet, its antigen is unknown. TCR alpha and TCR beta cDNA libraries carrying sample barcodes and UMIs came from 5'RACE with constant-segment primers. TCRdb ran MiXCR on the 5' RACE reads and lists one entry per CDR3 protein. In the table there are 90,000 to 130,000 distinct CDR3 sequences, 15% to 20% of which are singletons. Germline CDR1 reads DFQATT; CDR2 reads SNEGSKA (reference sequence). The CDR3 runs to 16 residues. V shed 4 bases and J 0 bases; nucleotides not matched to a gene: 4. The sample is drawn from a study of T-cell memory formation after mild COVID-19. For the study at large: Clusters of TCRs were largely donor specific.

General observations from the study: Shrinking CD4+ clones resided mostly in CM and EM, and CD8+ ones in EMRA.

The clonotype comes from a man aged 18 to 35 who had mild COVID-19 (a few samples of this study predate the infection). Cell type and time point are not known. This chain joins TRBV20-1 and TRBJ2-2; 11 bases align to TRBD2. Sequenced sample: PBMCs or a T cell subset sorted from them (not recorded which). CDR3 in amino acids: CSAKTSGAPNTGELFF. The CDR3 bases are TGCAGTGCTAAGACTAGCGGGGCTCCGAACACCGGGGAGCTGTTTTTT.